These 27 T cell receptor beta chains were sequenced from one sample in a study of blood T cell repertoires in COVID-19. Profiled with immunoSEQ multiplex PCR; TCRdb holds only in-frame clones, not every one. Of some 700,000 clones listed, over 80% are singletons. The specimen sequenced was peripheral blood. The source is a woman aged 18-29 years with acute or convalescent COVID-19.

This chain connects TRBV9 to TRBJ1-6; the D is unclear. The V and J ends lost 0 bases and 7 bases respectively, with 14 bases between them. Germline V gene lookup returns CDR1 SGDLS and CDR2 YYNGEE. This CDR3 contains 16 residues. CDR3 residues: CASSVDPTGMNSPLHF. Written as DNA, the CDR3 is TGTGCCAGCAGCGTAGACCCCACGGGGATGAATTCACCCCTCCACTTT.

The gene calls are TRBV5-1 and TRBJ2-2; 7 positions agree with TRBD2. In germline, CDR1 is SGHRS, CDR2 YFSETQ. The CDR3 extends over 16 amino acids. V shed 3 bases and J 2 bases; nucleotides not matched to a gene: 7. CDR3 amino acids: CASSSRLAQNTGELFF. In DNA form, the CDR3 reads TGCGCCAGCAGCTCGCGACTAGCTCAAAACACCGGGGAGCTGTTTTTT.

V is TRBV27 and J is TRBJ1-2, with 8 bases fitting TRBD1. The ends lost 2 bases at V and 1 base at J; junction bases unmatched: 9. The CDR3 totals 17 residues. In germline, CDR1 is MNHEY, CDR2 SMNVEV (reference sequence). CDR3 protein: CASSLGGQGAFNYGYTF. For the CDR3, the DNA is TGTGCCAGCAGTTTAGGAGGACAGGGAGCTTTTAACTATGGCTACACCTTC.

The chain joins TRBV12-5 to TRBJ2-7; a weak D match, TRBD1 (6 bases). This CDR3 comprises 16 residues. V lost 6 bases and J lost 1, with 19 bases in between. Looked up from germline, CDR1 is LGHNT and CDR2 is FRNRAP. CDR3 loop: CASGFTFQGFSYEQYF. The CDR3, as DNA: TGTGCTAGTGGCTTCACCTTTCAGGGGTTTTCCTACGAGCAGTACTTC.

This clone was counted once. This rearrangement joins TRBV2 to TRBJ1-1; 7 bases are a match to TRBD1. This CDR3 spans 14 amino acids. Per the germline V gene, CDR1 is SNHLY and CDR2 is FYNNEI. J was trimmed by 7 bases and V by 4 bases; bases with no gene match: 9. The CDR3 DNA reads as TGTGCCAGCAGTGCTAAAAGGGGGCAAAATGAAGCTTTCTTT. Translated, it gives CASSAKRGQNEAFF.

This chain uses TRBV3-1 (or the pseudogene TRBV3-2) with TRBJ1-2; the D is unclear. V was shortened by 4 bases and J by 11 bases, with 17 bases between the two germline ends. This CDR3 is built from 13 residues. The V gene's germline CDR1 is LGHDT and CDR2 YNNKEL (reference sequence). The chain's CDR3 is CASSPSASVDYTF. The CDR3 DNA is TGTGCCAGCAGCCCGTCCGCAAGCGTGGATTACACCTTC.

The CDR3 protein is CASSPPGTRGRDYGYTF. CDR3 coding DNA: TGTGCCAGCAGCCCACCCGGGACAAGGGGTCGGGACTATGGCTACACCTTC. This chain links TRBV5-4 with TRBJ1-2; possibly TRBD1 for D (6 bases). The CDR3 is 17 amino acids. Germline CDR1 reads SGHNT; CDR2 reads YYREEE (reference sequence). V lost 4 bases and J 3 bases, leaving 22 bases between the germline ends.

The chain is built from TRBV6-2 or TRBV6-3 and TRBJ1-1; perhaps TRBD1 as D (5 bases). This CDR3 spans 13 amino acids. Germline-derived CDR1 and CDR2 are MNHEY and SVGEGT. The V end lost 0 bases, the J end lost 5 bases, and 7 bases lay between the germline ends. CDR3 region: CASSYSQVTEAFF. DNA for the CDR3: TGTGCCAGCAGTTACTCACAGGTGACTGAAGCTTTCTTT.

The chain combines TRBV30 with TRBJ2-7; D is perhaps TRBD1 (6 bases). Germline assignment: CDR1 GTSNPN and CDR2 SVGIG (reference sequence). The CDR3 loop spans 13 amino acids. V was trimmed by 0 bases and J by 5 bases, leaving 11 bases between them. CDR3 region: CAWSVRGSHEQYF. The CDR3 DNA is TGTGCCTGGAGTGTAAGGGGGAGCCACGAGCAGTACTTC.

J is TRBJ1-1 and V is TRBV29-1; perhaps TRBD1 as D (5 bases). Trimming removed 2 bases at V and 7 bases at J, with 8 bases between. The CDR3 totals 11 residues. The germline V gene encodes CDR1 SQVTM and CDR2 ANQGSEA. The CDR3 here is CSVELGVEAFF. The CDR3 DNA follows: TGCAGCGTTGAATTAGGGGTTGAAGCTTTCTTT.

The chain links TRBV15 to TRBJ2-2, with TRBD1 identical over 7 bases. CDR1 is LNHNV and CDR2 is YYDKDF in the germline V gene (reference sequence). The length of the CDR3 is 16 residues. V lost 4 bases and J lost 3; bases outside the gene matches: 8. This CDR3 is CATSIPTGKDTGELFF. The DNA for the CDR3 is TGTGCCACCAGCATACCGACAGGGAAGGACACCGGGGAGCTGTTTTTT.

This clone has only a few counts. The chain links TRBV7-6 to TRBJ2-1, with 11 bases that match TRBD2. V was clipped by 3 bases and J by 4 bases; unmatched bases: 2. Germline lookup yields CDR1 SGHVS and CDR2 FNYEAQ. The CDR3 length is 15 residues. CDR3 in DNA: TGTGCCAGCAGCTTTACTAGCGGGGGTTACAATGAGCAGTTCTTC. Its protein product is CASSFTSGGYNEQFF.

The chain uses TRBV2 and TRBJ1-1; D gene ambiguous. The germline CDR1 and CDR2 sequences are SNHLY and FYNNEI. The CDR3 runs 14 residues. With 4 bases removed from V and 1 base from J, the gap between germline ends came to 10 bases. The CDR3 sequence: CASSALRGNTEAFF. Here the CDR3 DNA reads TGTGCCAGCAGTGCCCTCCGGGGGAACACTGAAGCTTTCTTT.

The sample holds a few counts of this clone. V and J are TRBV29-1 and TRBJ1-5, with unresolved D. CDR1 is SQVTM, CDR2 ANQGSEA, per germline. The ends were cut back, 4 bases at V and 4 bases at J, with 8 bases in the middle. The CDR3 has 12 residues. CDR3 nucleotide sequence: TGCAGCGTTGTGGTCGGGAATCAGCCCCAGCATTTT. It codes for CSVVVGNQPQHF.

Details on this clone: The same CDR3 is also encoded by other DNA sequences in this sample. The chain has TRBV7-9 and TRBJ1-1, with D unclear. Trimming shortened V by 1 base and J by 2 bases, and 8 bases separated the two germline ends. Germline values: CDR1 SEHNR, CDR2 FQNEAQ (reference sequence). The CDR3 length is 14 residues. The CDR3 DNA is TGTGCCAGCAGCTTAGGCCAGGCTAACACTGAAGCTTTCTTT. This sequence encodes CASSLGQANTEAFF.

This clone appeared once. The V gene is TRBV2, the J gene TRBJ1-2; 8 positions match TRBD1. CDR1 and CDR2 (germline): SNHLY, FYNNEI. V lost 6 bases, J lost 7 bases, and 7 bases stayed unmatched. This CDR3 spans 13 amino acids. The CDR3 nucleotides read TGTGCCAGCAGAGAGGACAGGGCGGCTGGCTACACCTTC. The encoded protein is CASREDRAAGYTF.

The V call is TRBV30, the J call TRBJ1-6; D is undetermined. Germline V gene lookup returns CDR1 GTSNPN and CDR2 SVGIG (reference sequence). The length of the CDR3 is 13 residues. V was clipped by 3 bases and J by 7 bases, with 10 bases between them. The chain's CDR3 is CAWSGDGNSPLHF. In nucleotides, the CDR3 is TGTGCCTGGAGCGGGGATGGGAATTCACCCCTCCACTTT.

The chain carries TRBV19 and TRBJ1-1, with D perhaps TRBD1 (5 bases). The CDR3 contains 14 residues. CDR1 is LNHDA, CDR2 SQIVND, per germline (reference sequence). Trimming stripped 6 bases from V and 1 base from J, with 12 bases between. The CDR3 DNA reads TGTGCCAGTAGCCGGGGGGGGAAGAACACTGAAGCTTTCTTT. Its translation is CASSRGGKNTEAFF.

The sample holds one count of this clone. This chain uses TRBV29-1 with TRBJ1-1; unclear D gene. V shed 6 bases and J shed 2 bases, with 22 bases lying between them. Germline CDR1 and CDR2: SQVTM and ANQGSEA. The CDR3 is 16 residues long. In DNA form, the CDR3 reads TGCAGCGTCCGACCCAGGCCTGGGGAGGGAAACACTGAAGCTTTCTTT. Protein product: CSVRPRPGEGNTEAFF.

The chain combines TRBV12-5 with TRBJ2-3, with D perhaps TRBD1 (6 bases). This CDR3 is 14 amino acids long. V dropped 6 bases and J dropped 4 bases, with 14 bases sitting between them. Germline CDR1 is LGHNT and CDR2 is FRNRAP. The CDR3 spells CASGPTGSADTQYF. DNA of the CDR3: TGTGCTAGTGGCCCTACAGGGTCGGCAGATACGCAGTATTTT.

This rearrangement joins TRBV19 to TRBJ1-5, with D perhaps matching TRBD1 (5 bases). The CDR3 consists of 14 residues. Trimming shortened V by 5 bases and J by 7 bases, and 15 bases separated the two germline ends. From germline, CDR1 is LNHDA and CDR2 SQIVND (reference sequence). The CDR3 region has the DNA TGTGCCAGTAGTTTTGGGGGGTCGGCGCAGCCCCAGCATTTT. Amino acid sequence: CASSFGGSAQPQHF.

The chain uses TRBV7-2 and TRBJ1-5; maybe TRBD1 (6 bases). The CDR3 length is 14 residues. V lost 0 bases and J lost 6, with 9 bases in between. The germline gives CDR1 SGHTA, CDR2 FQGNSA. CDR3 amino acids: CASSLAGAGQPQHF. The DNA for the CDR3 is TGTGCCAGCAGCTTAGCGGGGGCCGGTCAGCCCCAGCATTTT.

V is TRBV3-1 (or the pseudogene TRBV3-2) and J is TRBJ2-7; weak D call: TRBD2 (5 bases). V lost 3 bases and J lost 6, with 15 bases in between. In germline, CDR1 is LGHDT, CDR2 YNNKEL (reference sequence). The CDR3 totals 14 residues. The CDR3 here is CASSQNAVGGEQYF. CDR3 in DNA: TGTGCCAGCAGCCAGAATGCAGTAGGAGGCGAGCAGTACTTC.

This chain connects TRBV5-1 to TRBJ1-1; 7 bases align to TRBD1. Germline V lookup: CDR1 SGHRS, CDR2 YFSETQ. This CDR3 is 12 amino acids long. Trimming took 4 bases from V and 7 from J; bases not matched to a gene: 4. CDR3 bases: TGCGCCAGCAGCATAGGACAGGTTGAAGCTTTCTTT. This encodes CASSIGQVEAFF.

The chain is built from TRBV7-9 and TRBJ2-7; D ambiguous. There are 12 residues in the CDR3. Trimming cost V 5 bases and J 2 bases, with 7 bases left between them. Per the germline V gene, CDR1 is SEHNR and CDR2 is FQNEAQ (reference sequence). The CDR3: CASSLKPYEQYF. DNA for the CDR3: TGTGCCAGCAGCCTCAAGCCCTACGAGCAGTACTTC.

This chain connects TRBV5-6 to TRBJ1-2; D not resolved. The CDR3 covers 13 residues. Germline loops: CDR1 SGHDT, CDR2 YYEEEE. The V and J ends lost 4 bases and 7 bases respectively, with 14 bases between them. CDR3 sequence (DNA): TGTGCCAGCAGCCCTAATGAGGTCAGTGGCTACACCTTC. As protein: CASSPNEVSGYTF.

This sequence joins TRBV23-1 and TRBJ2-7; D perhaps matches TRBD1 (6 bases). TRBV23-1 is reported as an ORF; its role is uncertain. The ends were cut back, 8 bases at V and 7 bases at J, with 21 bases in the middle. The length of the CDR3 is 14 residues. Written as DNA, the CDR3 is TGCGCCAGCCCACCCCGGGACACGGGTTTAGAGCAGTACTTC. The encoded protein is CASPPRDTGLEQYF.